This T cell receptor (beta chain) was sequenced for a study of response to subunit inactivated influenza vaccine. Trimming shortened V by 1 base and J by 2 bases, and 6 bases separated the two germline ends. The CDR3 is 14 residues long. A few counts support this clonotype. One entry per CDR3 protein, called by TCRdb with MiXCR from the RT-PCR reads. The data show around 540,000 distinct CDR3 sequences, 12% seen once. This sequence originates from a man aged 50 to 60 who received an inactivated influenza vaccine. The sample consisted of PBMCs from blood, taken on the day of vaccination. The chain has TRBV12-3 or TRBV12-4 and TRBJ1-3; no firm D call. For the CDR3, the DNA is TGTGCCAGCAGTTTAGATACCGCTGGAAACACCATATATTTT. It specifies CASSLDTAGNTIYF.